This T cell receptor beta chain was profiled in a study of T cell responses to AZD1222 COVID-19 vaccine. Study-level background: Second-dose schedules of about 4 or about 12 weeks were combined.

Study conclusions and caveats: Every sample of the repertoires postdated the peak T cell response. Spike-spanning, vaccine-associated CD4 TCRs were dominant at 160-218 and 743-854.

As for this clone: The antigen is undetermined.

This table comes from immunoSEQ multiplex PCR, and its TCRdb copy is limited to in-frame clones, with some not included. This table holds roughly 250,000 clones, 85% to 95% found once. This receptor was taken from an adult in good health. The specimen comprised peripheral blood, sampled on day 0 of AZD1222 vaccination.

The CDR3 here is CASSWDSRSGNTIYF. The CDR3 bases are TGTGCCAGCAGTTGGGACAGCCGCTCTGGAAACACCATATATTTT. The V and J genes are TRBV27 and TRBJ1-3; 7 nucleotides agree with TRBD1. Germline V gives CDR1 MNHEY, CDR2 SMNVEV (reference sequence). This CDR3 region has 15 residues. Trimming removed 4 bases from V and 0 bases from J; junction bases left unmatched: 3.